The present T cell receptor (beta chain) was sequenced within a study of blood T cells in healthy people across ages. About the study: Per two T cells, about one barcoded beta molecule was captured through template switching.

A remark on this clonotype: Its antigen remains unidentified.

Trimming removed 4 bases from V and 7 bases from J, with 9 bases in between. CDR3 size: 12 residues. Germline V CDR1 and CDR2: SGHTA, FQGNSA. The study, taken as a whole, reports: TCR beta diversity tracked closely with naive T cell percentage. In long-lived donors, naive CD4+ cell counts and diversity exceeded those of aged donors.

The second PCR ran roughly 7 to 11 cycles with a sample-barcoded 5' primer and J-beta primers. TCRdb re-derived calls from the 5' RACE reads in MiXCR, one entry per CDR3 protein. The repertoire holds 1.8 million or so distinct CDR3 sequences, roughly two fifths seen once, with 23% in the top ten. Whenever a sample was processed, at least 6.5 million PBMCs were isolated. V and J are TRBV7-2 and TRBJ2-3; D remains unclear. The clonotype originates from a human donor in good health. Sequencing was performed on blood. The DNA of the CDR3 is TGTGCCAGCAGCTCAGTAGAGTATACGCAGTATTTT. Protein: CASSSVEYTQYF. The full variable domain, with the rest looked up from reference TRBV7-2 and TRBJ2-3, is GAGVSQSPSNKVTEKGKDVELRCDPISGHTALYWYRQSLGQGLEFLIYFQGNSAPDKSGLPSDRFSAERTGGSVSTLTIQRTQQEDSAVYLCASSSVEYTQYFGPGTRLTVL.